What follows describes a single TCR beta chain. A read error is possible here, since a much larger clone lies one base away. This record belongs to a study of molecular identifiers for immune sequencing clone quantification. The overall study: Five portions were made in replicates from RNA of 20,000 or 100,000 naive CD8 cells, and four underwent sequencing.

Trimming cost V 5 bases and J 3 bases, with 16 bases left between them. The V gene's germline CDR1 is MNHEY and CDR2 SMNVEV (reference sequence). The CDR3 has 15 amino acids. Making the bulk TCR libraries relied on previously described methods and listed TCR primers. TCRdb used MiXCR to reprocess the PCR reads, holding one entry per CDR3 protein. The data show 250,000 to 350,000 distinct CDR3 sequences, about 20% seen once. Libraries for naive CD8 T cells, which were made from roughly 18,000 to 920,000 sorted cells, drew on 10%, 30% or 50% of the RNA. Naive CD8 T cells underwent sorting with the CD8+CD4-CCR7+CD45RA+ definition.

V is TRBV27 and J is TRBJ2-5; TRBD1 is a possible D gene (5 bases). The clonotype comes from a human donor in good health. Some libraries in this study had Jurkat cell RNA spiked in. The specimen was naive CD8+ T cells from blood, with Jurkat cell RNA spiked in. Subset indicated: FACS-sorted CD8+CD4-CCR7+CD45RA+ naive T cells. The CDR3 coding sequence is TGTGCCAGCAGTCCCCTCGTGGGGCCCGAAGAGACCCAGTACTTC. Translated, it gives CASSPLVGPEETQYF.